One sample yielded the 28 T cell receptor beta chains listed below, sequenced in a study of blood T cell repertoires in COVID-19. Only in-frame clones appear in the TCRdb table, and some are missing; sequencing was by immunoSEQ multiplex PCR. The data show about 70,000 clones, 60% to 85% seen once. Sequencing input: peripheral blood. The receptor set was obtained from a human donor in a cohort sampled during active COVID-19.

The CDR3 DNA follows: TGTGCCAGCAGCAACCGGACAGGGTGCGTCTACGAGCAGTACTTC. Its translation is CASSNRTGCVYEQYF. This chain connects TRBV21-1 to TRBJ2-7; the D call TRBD1 from the table was never checked on the DNA. TRBV21-1 is a recognized pseudogene. The CDR3 extends over 15 amino acids.

The V call is TRBV9, the J call TRBJ1-4, with D unresolved. Per the germline V gene, CDR1 is SGDLS and CDR2 is YYNGEE. V was trimmed by 1 base and J by 0 bases, leaving 7 bases between them. This CDR3 spans 15 amino acids. The CDR3 sequence: CASSVSHSTNEKLFF. DNA of the CDR3: TGTGCCAGCAGCGTATCCCACTCAACTAATGAAAAACTGTTTTTT.

The chain uses TRBV10-3 and TRBJ2-2; 12 nucleotides line up with TRBD1. Germline CDR1 ENHRY, CDR2 SYGVKD. The CDR3 is 15 amino acids. V was pared by 10 bases and J by 7 bases, with 10 bases of the junction left unmatched. The DNA of the CDR3 is TGTGCCACAACGATGGGGACAGGGGGCGACGGGGAGCTGTTTTTT. Amino acids: CATTMGTGGDGELFF.

This chain links TRBV9 with TRBJ2-2; possibly TRBD2 for D (6 bases). The germline V gene has CDR1 SGDLS and CDR2 YYNGEE. The CDR3 is 18 residues long. V was pared by 0 bases and J by 7 bases, with 22 bases between. The CDR3 sequence is CASSVAPGVNRGGGELFF. In DNA form, the CDR3 reads TGTGCCAGCAGCGTAGCCCCGGGAGTCAACCGGGGTGGCGGGGAGCTGTTTTTT.

The chain links TRBV7-7 to TRBJ2-5, with unresolved D. Germline V lookup: CDR1 SSHAT, CDR2 FNYEAQ (reference sequence). The CDR3 runs to 18 residues. With 5 bases removed from V and 5 bases from J, the gap between germline ends came to 27 bases. The CDR3 sequence: CASSLVPSLGASRETQYF. CDR3 DNA: TGTGCCAGCAGCCTTGTTCCCTCCCTAGGTGCCTCTAGGGAGACCCAGTACTTC.

The rearrangement uses TRBV28 and TRBJ1-6; 8 bases match TRBD1. V trimming: 4 bases; J trimming: 5 bases; junction bases outside the gene matches: 7. CDR1 and CDR2 from the germline V gene are MDHEN and SYDVKM. This CDR3 is 16 amino acids long. The CDR3 bases are TGTGCCAGCAGTTCCTCCCAGGGGGCGCATAATTCACCCCTCCACTTT. Protein sequence: CASSSSQGAHNSPLHF.

V is TRBV7-9 and J is TRBJ2-7; D possibly corresponds to TRBD1 (6 bases). Trimming removed 3 bases at V and 0 bases at J, with 15 bases between. The CDR3 consists of 16 residues. CDR1 and CDR2 from the germline V gene are SEHNR and FQNEAQ (reference sequence). The CDR3 is CASSFRGGISSYEQYF. The CDR3 region has the DNA TGTGCCAGCAGCTTCAGGGGTGGAATAAGCTCCTACGAGCAGTACTTC.

The chain recombines TRBV28 with TRBJ1-2, with 8 nucleotides matching TRBD1. Germline V CDR1 and CDR2: MDHEN, SYDVKM. V shed 4 bases, J shed 1 base, and the junction held 11 bases outside the gene matches. The CDR3 totals 17 residues. This CDR3 is CASSSYGRQGINYGYTF. CDR3 sequence (DNA): TGTGCCAGCAGTTCATATGGGAGACAGGGGATTAACTATGGCTACACCTTC.

The chain joins TRBV6-6 to TRBJ1-2; 7 bases fit TRBD1. Germline V gives CDR1 MNHNY, CDR2 SVGAGI (reference sequence). The CDR3 runs 13 residues. V shed 5 bases and J 6 bases; nucleotides not matched to a gene: 6. The CDR3 spells CASSAVQGNGYTF. In DNA, the CDR3 is TGTGCCAGCAGTGCCGTACAGGGGAATGGCTACACCTTC.

This rearrangement joins TRBV6-5 to TRBJ2-7, with 7 bases that match TRBD1. Germline V gene data show CDR1 as MNHEY and CDR2 as SVGAGI. The CDR3 extends over 15 amino acids. Losses at the gene ends were 10 bases for V and 1 base for J; bases not matched to a gene: 13. CDR3 in amino acids: CATTKPGQQSYEQYF. CDR3 coding DNA: TGTGCCACTACGAAACCGGGACAGCAGTCCTACGAGCAGTACTTC.

The chain recombines TRBV6-5 with TRBJ2-7; D ambiguous. V lost 10 bases and J lost 2, with 12 bases in between. The CDR3 covers 12 residues. From germline, CDR1 is MNHEY and CDR2 SVGAGI. CDR3 loop: CATVPTTYEQYF. CDR3 bases: TGTGCCACCGTGCCCACTACCTACGAGCAGTACTTC.

This chain connects TRBV5-1 to TRBJ2-7; TRBD1 is a possible D gene (6 bases). Deletions cut 0 bases from V and 13 bases from J, with 11 bases between. The germline CDR1 and CDR2 sequences are SGHRS and YFSETQ. The CDR3 is 11 residues long. The CDR3 loop is CASSLEGQAYF. DNA of the CDR3: TGCGCCAGCAGCTTGGAGGGACAAGCTTACTTC.

V is TRBV2 and J is TRBJ1-4; no clear D gene. Germline lookup yields CDR1 SNHLY and CDR2 FYNNEI. V was clipped by 8 bases and J by 0 bases, with 10 bases between them. The CDR3 consists of 14 residues. As DNA, the CDR3 is TGTGCCAGCCTACCCTCCGCAACTAATGAAAAACTGTTTTTT. This encodes CASLPSATNEKLFF.

This clone was counted between two and nine times. V is TRBV29-1 and J is TRBJ2-7; tentative D call: TRBD1 (8 bases). Trimming pared 0 bases from V and 9 bases from J, leaving 24 bases between. The germline V gene encodes CDR1 SQVTM and CDR2 ANQGSEA. This CDR3 has 16 amino acids. As DNA, the CDR3 is TGCAGCGTTGAAGATCGGGGGAGGGGGACAGGTCATTGGCAGTACTTC. Residues: CSVEDRGRGTGHWQYF.

V gene TRBV7-6 combines with J gene TRBJ2-7; 10 nucleotides line up with TRBD2. V was clipped by 10 bases and J by 6 bases; unmatched bases: 12. This CDR3 has 14 residues. The germline gives CDR1 SGHVS, CDR2 FNYEAQ. For the CDR3, the DNA is TGTGCCACGACACCTCAGCGGGGGGGCACCGAGCAGTACTTC. Translation gives CATTPQRGGTEQYF.

The V call is TRBV9, the J call TRBJ2-7; weak D call: TRBD2 (5 bases). This CDR3 comprises 17 residues. V was shortened by 1 base and J by 5 bases, with 22 bases between the two germline ends. Germline V CDR1 and CDR2: SGDLS, YYNGEE. CDR3 amino acids: CASSVKFEGVGFHEQYF. The CDR3, as DNA: TGTGCCAGCAGCGTAAAGTTCGAGGGAGTAGGATTCCACGAGCAGTACTTC.

CDR3 loop: CASRFGQGGNYGYTF. CDR3 nucleotides: TGTGCCAGCAGGTTTGGACAGGGGGGGAACTATGGCTACACCTTC. The chain couples TRBV6-5 to TRBJ1-2, with TRBD1 identical over 10 bases. The CDR3 is 15 amino acids. Germline CDR1 and CDR2: MNHEY and SVGAGI. Trimming at V came to 6 bases and at J to 2 bases, leaving 6 bases not matched to a gene.

J is TRBJ2-1 and V is TRBV30, with 13 bases that match TRBD2. Germline CDR1 is GTSNPN and CDR2 is SVGIG (reference sequence). The CDR3 spans 16 residues. J lost 4 bases, V lost 4 bases, and 7 bases had no gene match. CDR3 sequence (DNA): TGTGCCTGGAAGACGGGGACTAGCGGGGCGTACAATGAGCAGTTCTTC. It specifies CAWKTGTSGAYNEQFF.

This rearrangement joins TRBV5-1 to TRBJ1-3; 7 nucleotides line up with TRBD1. Per the germline V gene, CDR1 is SGHRS and CDR2 is YFSETQ. V trimming: 4 bases; J trimming: 0 bases; junction bases outside the gene matches: 7. The CDR3 runs 16 residues. CDR3: CASSTRQGLSGNTIYF. DNA for the CDR3: TGCGCCAGCAGCACGAGACAGGGACTCTCTGGAAACACCATATATTTT.

V gene TRBV24-1 combines with J gene TRBJ2-1, with D possibly matching TRBD2 (5 bases). V shed 1 base and J shed 0 bases, with 9 bases lying between them. In germline, CDR1 is KGHDR, CDR2 SFDVKD. CDR3 size: 16 residues. CDR3 nucleotide sequence: TGTGCCACCAGTGATTTCTCGGGGATCTCCTACAATGAGCAGTTCTTC. It yields the protein CATSDFSGISYNEQFF.

This chain links TRBV29-1 with TRBJ1-1, with D perhaps TRBD1 (5 bases). The CDR3 runs 14 residues. Germline V gene data show CDR1 as SQVTM and CDR2 as ANQGSEA. V was pared by 5 bases and J by 4 bases, with 17 bases between. In nucleotides, the CDR3 is TGCAGCGTTCAATTGGTTCAGCAGGGCACTGAAGCTTTCTTT. Residues: CSVQLVQQGTEAFF.

The chain combines TRBV18 with TRBJ1-1; tentatively, D is TRBD1 (5 bases). The CDR3 is made up of 14 amino acids. CDR1 is KGHSH and CDR2 is LQKENI in the germline V gene. Trimming took 1 base from V and 4 from J, leaving 10 bases between them. CDR3 in amino acids: CASSPQGPSTEAFF. CDR3 DNA sequence: TGTGCCAGCTCACCACAGGGGCCCTCCACTGAAGCTTTCTTT.

The gene calls are TRBV5-5 and TRBJ2-7; 7 bases are a match to TRBD2. V was clipped by 3 bases and J by 4 bases; unmatched bases: 13. Germline CDR1 is SGHKS and CDR2 is YYEKEE (reference sequence). This CDR3 spans 16 amino acids. The DNA for the CDR3 is TGTGCCAGCAGCTCCTCGTTGGCTAGCGGACCTTACGAGCAGTACTTC. Amino acids: CASSSSLASGPYEQYF.

The rearrangement joins TRBV10-3 to TRBJ2-7; D call uncertain. V was trimmed by 3 bases and J by 2 bases, leaving 14 bases between them. The CDR3 is 15 amino acids. The germline CDR1 and CDR2 sequences are ENHRY and SYGVKD. The CDR3 spells CAISDSSDNPYEQYF. Here the CDR3 DNA reads TGTGCCATCAGTGATAGCTCCGATAACCCCTACGAGCAGTACTTC.

This clone occurred once. The chain joins TRBV5-4 to TRBJ2-3, with D possibly being TRBD2 (7 bases). The CDR3 has 16 residues. Germline loops: CDR1 SGHNT, CDR2 YYREEE (reference sequence). V was shortened by 5 bases and J by 6 bases, with 22 bases between the two germline ends. In DNA form, the CDR3 reads TGTGCCAGCAGAATCAACCCCCTAGGGGGGGCGGATACGCAGTATTTT. It translates to CASRINPLGGADTQYF.

This rearrangement joins TRBV11-3 to TRBJ2-5; TRBD2 agrees at 12 bases. Germline CDR1 is SGHNT and CDR2 is YENEEA. After removal of 5 bases from V and 5 bases from J, the junction contained 6 bases not matched to a gene. The CDR3 spans 15 residues. The CDR3 region has the DNA TGTGCCAGCAGCATACTAGCGGGGGGTATTGAGACCCAGTACTTC. Residues: CASSILAGGIETQYF. Drawing the rest from reference TRBV11-3 and TRBJ2-5, the complete variable domain is EAGVVQSPRYKIIEKKQPVAFWCNPISGHNTLYWYLQNLGQGPELLIRYENEEAVDDSQLPKDRFSAERLKGVDSTLKIQPAELGDSAVYLCASSILAGGIETQYFGPGTRLLVL.

The gene calls are TRBV5-1 and TRBJ1-4, with TRBD1 matching 7 bases. Looked up from germline, CDR1 is SGHRS and CDR2 is YFSETQ. After removal of 6 bases from V and 1 base from J, the junction contained 6 bases not matched to a gene. This CDR3 spans 15 amino acids. This CDR3 reads CASTHNRGTNEKLFF. The CDR3 region has the DNA TGCGCCAGCACCCACAACAGGGGAACTAATGAAAAACTGTTTTTT. The complete variable domain, with remaining parts taken from reference TRBV5-1 and TRBJ1-4, reads KAGVTQTPRYLIKTRGQQVTLSCSPISGHRSVSWYQQTPGQGLQFLFEYFSETQRNKGNFPGRFSGRQFSNSRSEMNVSTLELGDSALYLCASTHNRGTNEKLFFGSGTQLSVL.

V and J are TRBV15 and TRBJ2-3, with D tentatively TRBD2 (6 bases). The CDR3 length is 12 residues. Trimming took 6 bases from V and 4 from J, leaving 8 bases between them. The V gene's germline CDR1 is LNHNV and CDR2 YYDKDF (reference sequence). The CDR3 DNA reads TGTGCCACCAGGGGGGGTGCAGATACGCAGTATTTT. This encodes CATRGGADTQYF.